Listed below are T cell receptor beta chains from one sample, sequenced in a study of blood T cell repertoires in COVID-19. The method was immunoSEQ multiplex PCR; TCRdb's version includes in-frame clones alone and lacks a portion of them. This repertoire shows 250,000 to 300,000 clones, around 85% found once; its top ten account for 9.5% to 11%. Sequencing was done on a sample of peripheral blood. Receptors were obtained from a woman in her seventies with acute or convalescent COVID-19. Each CDR3 is given with its conserved first and last residue. A D gene is named only where the DNA matches it firmly.

v_call	j_call	d_call	cdr3_aa	cdr3_nt
TRBV19	TRBJ1-6	TRBD1	CASSPQTGMNSPLHF	TGTGCCAGTAGTCCGCAGACAGGGATGAATTCACCCCTCCACTTT
TRBV7-6	TRBJ2-5	.	CASSLSYSQETQYF	TGTGCCAGCAGCCTTTCCTATTCCCAAGAGACCCAGTACTTC
TRBV13	TRBJ1-1	.	CASSAGRYTEAFF	TGTGCCAGCAGCGCGGGGAGGTACACTGAAGCTTTCTTT
TRBV10-2	TRBJ1-1	.	CASNELLINTEAFF	TGCGCCAGCAACGAATTACTGATTAACACTGAAGCTTTCTTT
TRBV15	TRBJ1-5	.	CATSRGAELQPQHF	TGTGCCACCAGCAGAGGAGCGGAATTACAGCCCCAGCATTTT
TRBV10-3	TRBJ1-5	.	CAISEGALQPQHF	TGTGCCATCAGTGAGGGGGCCCTCCAGCCCCAGCATTTT
TRBV6-4	TRBJ2-1	.	CASSDSSTGKNEQFF	TGTGCCAGCAGTGACTCTTCAACAGGGAAGAATGAGCAGTTCTTC
TRBV5-6	TRBJ2-7	.	CASSLSFEQYF	TGTGCCAGCAGCCTGTCCTTCGAGCAGTACTTC
TRBV2	TRBJ2-7	.	CASSSSGVGEQYF	TGTGCCAGCAGTTCCTCGGGGGTCGGAGAGCAGTACTTC
TRBV5-1	TRBJ1-5	.	CASSLSGQDEQPQHF	TGCGCCAGCAGCCTTTCGGGACAAGACGAACAGCCCCAGCATTTT
TRBV6-4	TRBJ2-1	.	CASPSGGVYNEQFF	TGTGCCAGCCCGAGCGGCGGGGTCTACAATGAGCAGTTCTTC
TRBV18	TRBJ1-5	.	CASSPDGGYSNQPQHF	TGTGCCAGCTCACCAGACGGCGGGTATAGCAATCAGCCCCAGCATTTT